This passage covers 8 T cell receptor beta chains from one sample sequenced in a study of CD8 T cells in Susac syndrome. When the RNA was reverse transcribed, random hexamers were used with an input of about 0.5 to 1 ug. TCRdb analysed the immunoSEQ multiplex PCR reads with MiXCR anew, one entry per CDR3 protein. Among roughly 50,000 distinct CDR3 sequences listed, over 90% were seen once. Sequencing was carried out using CD8+ T cells from PBMCs. The source is a human donor in good health.

The chain has TRBV6-6 and TRBJ2-7; 10 bases fit TRBD1. Germline V CDR1 and CDR2: MNHNY, SVGAGI (reference sequence). The V segment lost 5 bases and the J segment 5 bases; nucleotides outside the gene matches: 6. The CDR3 is 14 amino acids. The CDR3: CASSETGGAHEQYF. The DNA of the CDR3 is TGTGCCAGCAGTGAGACAGGGGGCGCCCACGAGCAGTACTTC.

The rearrangement uses TRBV11-2 and TRBJ2-7, with D tentatively TRBD1 (5 bases). Germline V gene data show CDR1 as SGHAT and CDR2 as FQNNGV. CDR3 size: 17 residues. Trimming shortened V by 3 bases and J by 0 bases, and 18 bases separated the two germline ends. CDR3 nucleotides: TGTGCCAGCAGCTTTAGCAGGGATGGCATGAGCTCCTACGAGCAGTACTTC. Protein product: CASSFSRDGMSSYEQYF.

The chain has TRBV30 and TRBJ2-7; weak D call: TRBD1 (6 bases). Germline CDR1 and CDR2: GTSNPN and SVGIG (reference sequence). Trimming pared 5 bases from V and 2 bases from J, leaving 10 bases between. This CDR3 has 12 amino acids. The CDR3 DNA reads TGTGCCTGGGATCAGGGGACCTACGAGCAGTACTTC. Its protein product is CAWDQGTYEQYF. The complete variable domain, with remaining parts taken from reference TRBV30 and TRBJ2-7, reads SQTIHQWPATLVQPVGSPLSLECTVEGTSNPNLYWYRQAAGRGLQLLFYSVGIGQISSEVPQNLSASRPQDRQFILSSKKLLLSDSGFYLCAWDQGTYEQYFGPGTRLTVT.

CDR3 DNA: TGTGCCAGCACCGAGTTCTCCTACAATGAGCAGTTCTTC. This translates into CASTEFSYNEQFF. This sequence joins TRBV2 and TRBJ2-1; D remains unclear. V dropped 7 bases and J dropped 0 bases, with 7 bases sitting between them. The germline CDR1 and CDR2 sequences are SNHLY and FYNNEI. The CDR3 length is 13 residues.

The V gene is TRBV2, the J gene TRBJ2-7; D not resolved. V lost 0 bases and J lost 7, with 7 bases in between. The CDR3 consists of 12 residues. CDR1 and CDR2 (germline): SNHLY, FYNNEI. CDR3 sequence (DNA): TGTGCCAGCAGTGAAGCGCAACTAGAGCAGTACTTC. It codes for CASSEAQLEQYF.

The rearrangement uses TRBV12-3 or TRBV12-4 and TRBJ2-7; TRBD1 is a possible D gene (5 bases). Trimming removed 5 bases from V and 0 bases from J, with 17 bases in between. The CDR3 consists of 16 residues. The CDR3 protein is CASSEFTGPFSYEQYF. The CDR3 region has the DNA TGTGCCAGCAGTGAATTTACAGGCCCCTTCTCCTACGAGCAGTACTTC.

V and J are TRBV19 and TRBJ2-7; weak D call: TRBD2 (6 bases). The germline V gene encodes CDR1 LNHDA and CDR2 SQIVND (reference sequence). The CDR3 consists of 12 residues. V was trimmed by 3 bases and J by 3 bases, leaving 6 bases between them. The CDR3 sequence is CASSIGGYEQYF. The CDR3 DNA sequence: TGTGCCAGTAGTATCGGGGGCTACGAGCAGTACTTC.

This sequence joins TRBV3-1 and TRBJ2-1; 9 nucleotides match TRBD2. The V gene's germline CDR1 is LGHDT and CDR2 YNNKEL (reference sequence). V shed 4 bases and J 4 bases; nucleotides not matched to a gene: 20. CDR3 length equals 20 residues. The chain's CDR3 is CASSPRVGREGPVRYNEQFF. CDR3 bases: TGTGCCAGCAGCCCACGTGTAGGGCGGGAGGGCCCGGTAAGATACAATGAGCAGTTCTTC.